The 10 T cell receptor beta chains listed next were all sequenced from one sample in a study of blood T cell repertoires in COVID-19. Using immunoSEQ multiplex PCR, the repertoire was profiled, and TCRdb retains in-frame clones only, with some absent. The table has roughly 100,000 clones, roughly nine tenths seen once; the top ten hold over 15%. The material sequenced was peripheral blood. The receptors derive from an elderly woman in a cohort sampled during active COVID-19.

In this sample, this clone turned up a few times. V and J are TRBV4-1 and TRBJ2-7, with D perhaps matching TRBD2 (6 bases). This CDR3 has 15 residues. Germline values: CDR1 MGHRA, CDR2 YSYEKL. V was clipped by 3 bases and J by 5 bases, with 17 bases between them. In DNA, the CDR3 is TGCGCCAGCAGCCATGGCGGGTGGGGGGACCACGAGCAGTACTTC. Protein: CASSHGGWGDHEQYF.

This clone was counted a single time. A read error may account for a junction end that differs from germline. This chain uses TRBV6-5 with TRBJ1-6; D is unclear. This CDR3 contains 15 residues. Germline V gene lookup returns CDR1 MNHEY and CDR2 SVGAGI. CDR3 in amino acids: CASRPPGSYYSPLHF. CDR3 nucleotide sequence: TGTGCCAGCAGACCACCCGGGTCCTATTATTCACCCCTCCACTTT.

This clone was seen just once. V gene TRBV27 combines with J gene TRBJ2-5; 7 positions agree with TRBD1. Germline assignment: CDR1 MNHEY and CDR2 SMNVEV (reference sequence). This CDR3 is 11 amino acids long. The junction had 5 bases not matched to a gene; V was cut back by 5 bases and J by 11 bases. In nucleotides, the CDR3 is TGTGCCAGCAGTGACCGACAGGGTCAGTACTTC. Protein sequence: CASSDRQGQYF.

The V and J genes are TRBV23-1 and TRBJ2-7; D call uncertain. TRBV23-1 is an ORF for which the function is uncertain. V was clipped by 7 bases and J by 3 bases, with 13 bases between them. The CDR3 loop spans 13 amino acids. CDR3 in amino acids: CASKPTRRYEQYF. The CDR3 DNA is TGCGCCAGCAAACCTACCAGGCGCTACGAGCAGTACTTC.

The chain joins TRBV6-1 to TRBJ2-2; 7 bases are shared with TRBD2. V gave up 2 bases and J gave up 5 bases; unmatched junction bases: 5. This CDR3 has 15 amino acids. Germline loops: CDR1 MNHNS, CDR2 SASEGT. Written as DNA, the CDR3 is TGTGCCAGCAGTGAAATGGCGGGAGTTACCGGGGAGCTGTTTTTT. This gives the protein CASSEMAGVTGELFF.

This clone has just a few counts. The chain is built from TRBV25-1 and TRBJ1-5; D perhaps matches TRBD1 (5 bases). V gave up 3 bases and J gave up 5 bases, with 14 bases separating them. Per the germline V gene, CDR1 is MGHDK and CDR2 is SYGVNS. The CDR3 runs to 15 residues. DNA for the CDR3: TGTGCCAGCAGTGACGATCGGCTAGGGGATCAGCCCCAGCATTTT. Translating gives CASSDDRLGDQPQHF.

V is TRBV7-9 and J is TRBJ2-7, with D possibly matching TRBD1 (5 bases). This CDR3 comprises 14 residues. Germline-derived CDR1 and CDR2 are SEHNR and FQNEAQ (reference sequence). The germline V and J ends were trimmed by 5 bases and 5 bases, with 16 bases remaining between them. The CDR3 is CASSLTQGAHEQYF. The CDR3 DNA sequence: TGTGCCAGCAGCCTAACTCAGGGTGCCCACGAGCAGTACTTC.

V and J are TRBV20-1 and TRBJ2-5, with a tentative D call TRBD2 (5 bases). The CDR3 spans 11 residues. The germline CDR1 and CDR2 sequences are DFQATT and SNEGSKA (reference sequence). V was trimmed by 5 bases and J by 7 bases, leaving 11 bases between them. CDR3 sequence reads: CSAPRTRTQYF. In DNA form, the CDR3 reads TGCAGTGCTCCGCGTACTAGGACCCAGTACTTC.

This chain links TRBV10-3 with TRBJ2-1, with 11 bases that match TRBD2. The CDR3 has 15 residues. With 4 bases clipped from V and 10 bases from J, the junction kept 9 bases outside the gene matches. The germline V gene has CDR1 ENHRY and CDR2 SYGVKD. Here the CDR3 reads CAISVALAGGSEQFF. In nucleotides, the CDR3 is TGTGCCATCAGTGTCGCGCTAGCGGGAGGAAGCGAGCAGTTCTTC.

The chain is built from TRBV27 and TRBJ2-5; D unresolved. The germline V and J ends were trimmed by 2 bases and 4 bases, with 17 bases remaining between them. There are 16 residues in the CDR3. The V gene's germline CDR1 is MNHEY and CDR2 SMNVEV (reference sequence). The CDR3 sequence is CASSLNGGPMAETQYF. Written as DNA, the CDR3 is TGTGCCAGCAGTTTAAACGGCGGCCCCATGGCAGAGACCCAGTACTTC.